The T cell receptor (beta chain) described here comes from a study of blood T cell repertoires in COVID-19. Background on the study: Sites across the United States, Italy and Spain contributed samples from acute and convalescent COVID-19. From T cells, B-cell-depleted T cells, or PBMCs came the material, which was cDNA or gDNA.

One Seattle source followed patients from active infection through their disease course. As processed by the authors: Amplification of reference gene primers provided the estimated nucleated cell counts. Sequencing used immunoSEQ multiplex PCR; TCRdb keeps in-frame clones, though not all of them. D and trimming come from the DNA, and the V and J calls and clone size come from that table. The sample gives about 250,000 clones, about 83% of which show up once; approximately 5.5% is in the top ten. The sequence was collected from a woman aged 80 or older with COVID-19, enrolled during active disease. Material: peripheral blood.

CDR3: CASSLGLAGVETQYF. The CDR3 nucleotides read TGTGCCAGCAGCCTGGGACTAGCGGGGGTGGAGACCCAGTACTTC. J is TRBJ2-5 and V is TRBV3-1 (or the pseudogene TRBV3-2); 14 bases match TRBD2. V lost 4 bases to trimming and J lost 5 bases; unmatched junction nucleotides: 3. Germline CDR1 and CDR2: LGHDT and YNNKEL (reference sequence). This CDR3 region has 15 residues.